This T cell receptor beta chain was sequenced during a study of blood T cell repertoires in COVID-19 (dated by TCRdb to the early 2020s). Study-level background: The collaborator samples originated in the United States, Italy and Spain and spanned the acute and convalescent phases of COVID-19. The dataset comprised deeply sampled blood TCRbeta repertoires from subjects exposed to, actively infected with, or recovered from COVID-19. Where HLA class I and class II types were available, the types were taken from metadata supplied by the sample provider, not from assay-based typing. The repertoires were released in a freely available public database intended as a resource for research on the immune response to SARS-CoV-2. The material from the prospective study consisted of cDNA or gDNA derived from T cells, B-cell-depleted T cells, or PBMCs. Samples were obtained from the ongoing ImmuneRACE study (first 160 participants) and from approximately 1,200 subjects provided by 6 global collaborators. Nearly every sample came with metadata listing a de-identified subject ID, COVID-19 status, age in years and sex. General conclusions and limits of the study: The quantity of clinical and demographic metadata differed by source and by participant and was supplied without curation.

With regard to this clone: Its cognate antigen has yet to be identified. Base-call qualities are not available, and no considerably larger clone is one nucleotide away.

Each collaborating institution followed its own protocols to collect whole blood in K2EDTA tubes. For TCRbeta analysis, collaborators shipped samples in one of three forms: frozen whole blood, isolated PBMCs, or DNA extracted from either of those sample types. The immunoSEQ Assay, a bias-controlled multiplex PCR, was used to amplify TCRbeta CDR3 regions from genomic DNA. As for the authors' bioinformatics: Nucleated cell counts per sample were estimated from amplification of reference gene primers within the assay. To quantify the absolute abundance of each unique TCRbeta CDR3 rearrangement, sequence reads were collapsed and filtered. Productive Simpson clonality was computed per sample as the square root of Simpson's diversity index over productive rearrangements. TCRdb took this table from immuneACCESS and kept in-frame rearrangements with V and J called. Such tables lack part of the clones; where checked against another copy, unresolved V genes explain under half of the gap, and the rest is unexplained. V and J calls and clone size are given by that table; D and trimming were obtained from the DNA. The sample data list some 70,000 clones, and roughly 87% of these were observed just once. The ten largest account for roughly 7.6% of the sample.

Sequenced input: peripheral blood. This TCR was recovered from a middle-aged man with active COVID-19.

The CDR3 region: CASSSGLVAEQFF. The DNA sequence is given as TGTGCCAGCAGCTCGGGACTAGTGGCGGAGCAGTTCTTC. The rearranged chain carries TRBV7-7 and TRBJ2-1, and 8 bases in between align with TRBD2. Including cysteine and phenylalanine, the CDR3 has 13 amino acids. Solely the CDR3 DNA is kept, with 39 bases framed from the first base. CDR1 and CDR2, looked up from the germline V gene (reference sequence), are SSHAT and FNYEAQ. For this chain, trimming is 4 bases at the V end and 10 bases at the J end, and the number of junction bases without a gene match is 6.